A selection of T cell receptor beta chains follows, all from one sample in a study of shared clonotypes between healthy human individuals. Assay: immunoSEQ multiplex PCR; the TCRdb copy retains only in-frame clones and omits some. The data contain approximately 2,200,000 clones, under 95% of them singletons. The sequenced sample was naive CD8+ T cells from PBMCs. All receptors derive from a man aged 18 to 29 in good health. Some clones in this sample may be carry-over from other donors' samples. Both conserved end residues are part of each CDR3. D genes are given only for firm matches. Size tells how often a clone was seen (once, few, many) or the class of an expanded clone, and some rows leave it out.

NA | TRBJ2-7 | TRBD2 | TRBV4-1 | CASSPGLASIHEQYF | TGCGCCAGCAGCCCAGGACTAGCGAGTATCCACGAGCAGTACTTC
NA | TRBJ2-1 | NA | TRBV7-2 | CASSLGVVNEQFF | TGTGCCAGCAGCTTAGGCGTAGTCAATGAGCAGTTCTTC
NA | TRBJ1-2 | NA | TRBV5-5 | CASSLTRPGATNYGYTF | TGTGCCAGCAGCTTGACAAGACCAGGGGCGACCAACTATGGCTACACCTTC
NA | TRBJ2-5 | NA | TRBV27 | CATGQPLKTQYF | TGTGCCACCGGACAGCCCTTAAAGACCCAGTACTTC
NA | TRBJ2-7 | NA | TRBV27 | CASSLAASVSYEQYF | TGTGCCAGCAGTCTTGCGGCGAGCGTCTCCTACGAGCAGTACTTC
NA | TRBJ1-2 | NA | TRBV6-1 | CASSEGGGGYGYTF | TGTGCCAGCAGTGAGGGGGGGGGCGGCTATGGCTACACCTTC
NA | TRBJ2-1 | TRBD2 | TRBV27 | CASSPAPRTSGSSSYNEQFF | TGTGCCAGCAGCCCAGCACCAAGGACTAGCGGGAGTTCGTCCTACAATGAGCAGTTCTTC
NA | TRBJ1-3 | NA | TRBV10-3 | CAINTGLSGNTIYF | TGTGCCATCAATACAGGGCTGTCTGGAAACACCATATATTTT
NA | TRBJ2-7 | NA | TRBV28 | CANSRGRRINEQYF | TGTGCCAACTCCAGGGGCAGGAGGATCAACGAGCAGTACTTC
NA | TRBJ2-1 | TRBD2 | TRBV13 | CASSQGLVNEQFF | TGTGCCAGCAGCCAGGGACTAGTCAATGAGCAGTTCTTC
NA | TRBJ2-7 | TRBD1 | TRBV28 | CASRRTGSSYEQYF | TGTGCCAGCAGACGGACAGGGAGCTCCTACGAGCAGTACTTC
NA | TRBJ1-1 | NA | TRBV27 | CASRPLGRLNTEAFF | TGTGCCAGCAGGCCGTTGGGCCGCTTGAACACTGAAGCTTTCTTT
NA | TRBJ1-2 | NA | TRBV9 | CASSVDPGQSSIYGYTF | TGTGCCAGCAGCGTGGACCCCGGACAGTCCTCGATCTATGGCTACACCTTC
NA | TRBJ1-2 | NA | TRBV7-6 | CASSLEGPPARRYTF | TGTGCCAGCAGCTTAGAGGGGCCGCCGGCTAGGCGCTACACCTTC
NA | TRBJ1-5 | NA | TRBV4-1 | CASSHRANQPQHF | TGCGCCAGCAGCCATCGAGCGAATCAGCCCCAGCATTTT
NA | TRBJ2-1 | NA | TRBV6-5 | CASTHGVGEQFF | TGTGCCAGCACCCACGGGGTTGGTGAGCAGTTCTTC
NA | TRBJ1-5 | NA | TRBV4-1 | CASSPRTVRSPNQPQHF | TGCGCCAGCAGCCCTAGGACAGTGCGATCTCCCAATCAGCCCCAGCATTTT
NA | TRBJ2-7 | NA | TRBV2 | CASSVVEQYF | TGTGCCAGCAGTGTGGTGGAGCAGTACTTC
NA | TRBJ1-1 | NA | TRBV5-4 | CASSSVTQRGTEAFF | TGTGCCAGCAGCTCGGTAACTCAACGAGGCACTGAAGCTTTCTTT
NA | TRBJ1-2 | NA | TRBV7-6 | CASSPIFEGRNYGYTF | TGTGCCAGCAGCCCGATATTTGAGGGGCGGAACTATGGCTACACCTTC
NA | TRBJ2-2 | TRBD2 | TRBV28 | CASSFLAGESGELFF | TGTGCCAGCAGTTTTCTAGCGGGAGAATCCGGGGAGCTGTTTTTT
once | TRBJ2-1 | NA | TRBV5-4 | CASSPWRGQPYNEQFF | TGTGCCAGCAGCCCGTGGAGAGGACAGCCCTACAATGAGCAGTTCTTC
NA | TRBJ1-1 | NA | TRBV15 | CATSRDSTGHEAFF | TGTGCCACCAGCAGAGATTCGACGGGGCATGAAGCTTTCTTT
NA | TRBJ2-7 | NA | TRBV27 | CASSPIEGHYEQYF | TGTGCCAGCAGTCCTATTGAGGGCCATTACGAGCAGTACTTC
once | TRBJ2-2 | TRBD2 | TRBV5-6 | CASSSLSGRTAGELFF | TGTGCCAGCAGCTCCCTTAGCGGGAGAACGGCCGGGGAGCTGTTTTTT
once | TRBJ2-7 | NA | TRBV7-3 | CASSLLHHAEQYF | TGTGCCAGCAGCTTATTACATCACGCCGAGCAGTACTTC
NA | TRBJ2-5 | NA | TRBV4-1 | CASSQGVKEETQYF | TGCGCCAGCAGCCAAGGCGTCAAGGAAGAGACCCAGTACTTC
once | TRBJ2-1 | NA | TRBV5-6 | CASSIEASYNEQFF | TGTGCCAGCAGCATAGAGGCATCCTACAATGAGCAGTTCTTC
NA | TRBJ2-3 | NA | TRBV4-1 | CASSQVWRDRVTDTQYF | TGCGCCAGCAGCCAAGTGTGGCGGGATCGGGTGACAGATACGCAGTATTTT
NA | TRBJ2-1 | NA | TRBV6-6 | CASSYSFGVRNEQFF | TGTGCCAGCAGTTACTCGTTCGGGGTTCGCAATGAGCAGTTCTTC
NA | TRBJ1-4 | NA | TRBV7-9 | CASSLTTDEKLFF | TGTGCCAGCAGCTTAACGACAGATGAAAAACTGTTTTTT
NA | TRBJ2-5 | TRBD2 | TRBV4-1 | CASSQTSGRETQYF | TGCGCCAGCAGCCAAACTAGCGGGAGAGAGACCCAGTACTTC
NA | TRBJ2-3 | TRBD1 | TRBV27 | CASSLWVGTAISTDTQYF | TGTGCCAGCAGTTTATGGGTTGGGACAGCAATTAGCACAGATACGCAGTATTTT
NA | TRBJ1-1 | NA | TRBV27 | CASSMTPHEAFF | TGTGCCAGCAGTATGACACCCCATGAAGCTTTCTTT
NA | TRBJ2-7 | NA | TRBV9 | CASSPGGPYEQYF | TGTGCCAGCAGCCCCGGGGGCCCCTACGAGCAGTACTTC
NA | TRBJ2-5 | NA | TRBV6-5 | CASSYSQDGVGETQYF | TGTGCCAGCAGTTACTCCCAGGACGGGGTCGGGGAGACCCAGTACTTC
NA | TRBJ2-3 | TRBD2 | TRBV7-2 | CASSQRLAGEADTQYF | TGTGCCAGCAGCCAAAGACTAGCGGGAGAGGCAGATACGCAGTATTTT
NA | TRBJ2-1 | TRBD2 | TRBV19 | CASSIEAGAYNEQFF | TGTGCCAGTAGTATAGAAGCGGGAGCCTACAATGAGCAGTTCTTC
NA | TRBJ1-2 | TRBD1 | TRBV4-2 | CASSQSLPGQPSDGYTF | TGTGCCAGCAGCCAAAGTCTTCCGGGACAGCCATCCGACGGCTACACCTTC
NA | TRBJ2-5 | NA | TRBV7-9 | CASSPKIERARLETQYF | TGTGCCAGCAGCCCCAAAATTGAGCGGGCCCGACTGGAGACCCAGTACTTC
NA | TRBJ2-7 | NA | TRBV5-1 | CASSLGTFYEQYF | TGCGCCAGCAGCTTGGGAACCTTTTACGAGCAGTACTTC
NA | TRBJ2-1 | NA | TRBV7-6 | CASSRDDYNEQFF | TGTGCCAGCAGCCGGGACGATTACAATGAGCAGTTCTTC
NA | TRBJ2-7 | NA | TRBV7-9 | CASSPAGGGHEQYF | TGTGCCAGCAGCCCAGCAGGGGGGGGTCACGAGCAGTACTTC
NA | TRBJ1-2 | TRBD1 | TRBV7-9 | CASSGLRGPTGGWYGYTF | TGTGCCAGCAGCGGACTTAGAGGGCCCACAGGGGGCTGGTATGGCTACACCTTC
NA | TRBJ2-7 | TRBD1 | TRBV28 | CASSPGNYQTGGAYEQYF | TGTGCCAGCAGTCCTGGGAACTACCAGACAGGGGGGGCATACGAGCAGTACTTC
NA | TRBJ2-7 | TRBD1 | TRBV6-4 | CASSPGTGGGYEQYF | TGTGCCAGCTCGCCGGGGACAGGGGGCGGGTACGAGCAGTACTTC
NA | TRBJ2-7 | NA | TRBV5-6 | CASSPGFTYEQYF | TGTGCCAGCAGCCCAGGGTTTACCTACGAGCAGTACTTC
NA | TRBJ2-1 | TRBD2 | TRBV7-9 | CASSLGLAGYNEQFF | TGTGCCAGCAGCTTAGGATTAGCGGGGTACAATGAGCAGTTCTTC
NA | TRBJ2-7 | NA | TRBV19 | CASRLRDPGLYEQYF | TGTGCCAGTAGGCTTCGGGACCCAGGCCTTTACGAGCAGTACTTC
NA | TRBJ2-3 | TRBD2 | TRBV5-1 | CASSLDTSGEADTQYF | TGCGCCAGCAGCTTGGATACTAGCGGGGAGGCAGATACGCAGTATTTT
NA | TRBJ2-3 | NA | TRBV29-1 | CSGASGGRTDTQYF | TGCAGCGGGGCATCGGGGGGCCGCACAGATACGCAGTATTTT
NA | TRBJ2-1 | TRBD1 | TRBV27 | CASSWTGGSYNEQFF | TGTGCCAGCAGCTGGACAGGGGGCTCTTACAATGAGCAGTTCTTC
NA | TRBJ1-3 | TRBD1 | TRBV11-2 | CASSLGTGGNTIYF | TGTGCCAGCAGCTTAGGGACAGGAGGAAACACCATATATTTT
NA | TRBJ1-3 | TRBD1 | TRBV9 | CASSDLGQGVFRNTIYF | TGTGCCAGCAGCGACTTGGGACAGGGGGTTTTTCGAAACACCATATATTTT
NA | TRBJ1-2 | NA | TRBV5-8 | CASSLGATNYGYTF | TGTGCCAGCAGCTTGGGAGCGACCAACTATGGCTACACCTTC
NA | TRBJ1-2 | TRBD1 | TRBV28 | CASSFGPGQGNGYTF | TGTGCCAGCAGTTTTGGGCCGGGACAGGGGAATGGCTACACCTTC
NA | TRBJ1-2 | NA | TRBV27 | CASSFRAAGYGYTF | TGTGCCAGCAGTTTCCGCGCCGCGGGATATGGCTACACCTTC
NA | TRBJ1-2 | TRBD1 | TRBV27 | CASRQQGPGGDYGYTF | TGTGCCAGCAGGCAACAGGGGCCCGGGGGAGACTATGGCTACACCTTC
once | TRBJ2-7 | NA | TRBV29-1 | CSVEGVFGGAPYEQYF | TGCAGCGTTGAAGGCGTTTTTGGAGGGGCCCCCTACGAGCAGTACTTC
NA | TRBJ2-3 | NA | TRBV9 | CASSVADFRDTQYF | TGTGCCAGCAGCGTAGCTGACTTCCGAGATACGCAGTATTTT